One and the same sample provided the 32 T cell receptor beta chains below, sequenced in a study of cytomegalovirus exposure and HLA in healthy donors. The PCR contained 60 Vbeta and 13 Jbeta primers. Some clones are missing from TCRdb's copy, which holds only in-frame ones; the method was immunoSEQ multiplex PCR. The sample lists approximately 110,000 clones; less than 80% were seen once. Source material: PBMCs. The receptor source for this set is a woman aged 40 to 55 in good health and CMV-seropositive.

The sample holds one count of this clone. The chain joins TRBV5-1 to TRBJ2-5; no reliable D call. The V end lost 4 bases, the J end lost 2 bases, and 3 bases lay between the germline ends. The germline CDR1 and CDR2 sequences are SGHRS and YFSETQ. The length of the CDR3 is 11 residues. Written as DNA, the CDR3 is TGCGCCAGCAGCCTGCAAGAGACCCAGTACTTC. Amino acid sequence: CASSLQETQYF.

The chain joins TRBV29-1 to TRBJ2-5, with 8 bases fitting TRBD1. Germline assignment: CDR1 SQVTM and CDR2 ANQGSEA. The CDR3 length is 14 residues. Trimming at V came to 5 bases and at J to 1 base, leaving 6 bases not matched to a gene. The CDR3 region has the DNA TGCAGCGTTCGATACAGGGGGTCCCAAGAGACCCAGTACTTC. This translates into CSVRYRGSQETQYF.

CDR3 nucleotides: TGTGCCAGCAGCGGCAGGGGAAAAGGGATTTACGAGCAGTACTTC. Its protein is CASSGRGKGIYEQYF. The chain joins TRBV5-6 to TRBJ2-7, with D possibly being TRBD1 (6 bases). This CDR3 region has 15 residues. With 4 bases removed from V and 4 bases from J, the gap between germline ends came to 18 bases. CDR1 and CDR2 from the germline V gene are SGHDT and YYEEEE.

This chain links TRBV30 with TRBJ1-5; a possible D gene is TRBD1 (6 bases). Germline CDR1 and CDR2: GTSNPN and SVGIG (reference sequence). V dropped 3 bases and J dropped 4 bases, with 13 bases sitting between them. The CDR3 runs 14 residues. CDR3 amino acids: CAWSLQGGNQPQHF. The CDR3 bases are TGTGCCTGGAGCCTACAGGGAGGGAATCAGCCCCAGCATTTT.

The rearrangement joins TRBV5-1 to TRBJ2-1, with 9 nucleotides matching TRBD2. V was clipped by 5 bases and J by 9 bases; unmatched bases: 12. Germline-derived CDR1 and CDR2 are SGHRS and YFSETQ. The CDR3 is made up of 15 amino acids. The CDR3: CASSRGGADQIEQFF. CDR3 nucleotides: TGCGCCAGCAGTCGCGGGGGGGCCGATCAAATTGAGCAGTTCTTC.

This rearrangement joins TRBV30 to TRBJ2-1, with D possibly matching TRBD1 (6 bases). The CDR3 spans 13 residues. V gave up 3 bases and J gave up 3 bases, with 9 bases separating them. Germline V lookup: CDR1 GTSNPN, CDR2 SVGIG (reference sequence). The CDR3: CAWSQGYYNEQFF. Here the CDR3 DNA reads TGTGCCTGGAGCCAGGGGTACTACAATGAGCAGTTCTTC.

The chain is built from TRBV5-6 and TRBJ1-2, with TRBD1 matching over 7 bases. The CDR3 runs to 14 residues. The V gene's germline CDR1 is SGHDT and CDR2 YYEEEE. The ends lost 5 bases at V and 4 bases at J; junction bases unmatched: 8. The CDR3 DNA follows: TGTGCCAGCAGAGCACAGGGGTTGTTCTATGGCTACACCTTC. It translates to CASRAQGLFYGYTF.

The CDR3 DNA is TGTGCCAGTAGTATGGGTGCAGGTAGCTCCTACGAGCAGTACTTC. It encodes CASSMGAGSSYEQYF. The J gene is TRBJ2-7, the V gene TRBV19; D gene ambiguous. The CDR3 totals 15 residues. Germline CDR1 and CDR2: LNHDA and SQIVND (reference sequence). The germline V and J ends were trimmed by 3 bases and 0 bases, with 12 bases remaining between them.

V gene TRBV5-4 combines with J gene TRBJ2-3, with a weak D call TRBD2 (5 bases). The CDR3 length is 15 residues. V gave up 3 bases and J gave up 2 bases, with 13 bases separating them. The germline V gene has CDR1 SGHNT and CDR2 YYREEE (reference sequence). CDR3 sequence (DNA): TGTGCCAGCAGCTCCGGAGTAGCGAACACAGATACGCAGTATTTT. This sequence encodes CASSSGVANTDTQYF.

This chain joins TRBV7-4 and TRBJ2-5; maybe TRBD1 (6 bases). The DNA end lines up better with TRBJ2-7; the J call may be wrong. This CDR3 region has 16 residues. From germline, CDR1 is SGHVT and CDR2 SQSDAQ. CDR3 residues: CASSLGPTGSYIEQYF. CDR3 nucleotide sequence: TGTGCCAGCAGCTTAGGGCCGACAGGTTCCTATATCGAGCAGTACTTC.

The chain has TRBV4-1 and TRBJ1-3, with a possible D match to TRBD1 (5 bases). V was trimmed by 3 bases and J by 2 bases, leaving 8 bases between them. Germline V gives CDR1 MGHRA, CDR2 YSYEKL. The CDR3 extends over 14 amino acids. The CDR3 nucleotides are TGCGCCAGCAGCCACGGGGGAGCTGGAAACACCATATATTTT. Residues: CASSHGGAGNTIYF.

This clone was seen a handful of times. The CDR3 DNA follows: TGTGCCAGCAGCTGGACAGGCGGAACCGGGGAGCTGTTTTTT. It translates to CASSWTGGTGELFF. The V and J genes are TRBV5-6 and TRBJ2-2, with 7 bases matching TRBD1. Germline V lookup: CDR1 SGHDT, CDR2 YYEEEE. The trim removed 3 bases at V and 5 bases at J, leaving 4 bases unmatched. The CDR3 runs to 14 residues.

The chain combines TRBV27 with TRBJ2-5, with 8 nucleotides matching TRBD1. The DNA end is more similar to TRBJ2-7, so the J call may be wrong. The CDR3 has 14 residues. From germline, CDR1 is MNHEY and CDR2 SMNVEV (reference sequence). CDR3 nucleotides: TGTGCCAGCAGTTTTCAGGGGGCGCTTGGCGAGCAGTACTTC. It codes for CASSFQGALGEQYF.

The V call is TRBV19, the J call TRBJ2-4, with a tentative D call TRBD2 (6 bases). CDR3 length: 15 amino acids. Trimming took off 5 bases at V and 6 bases at J, with 17 bases between the two ends. From germline, CDR1 is LNHDA and CDR2 SQIVND (reference sequence). CDR3 sequence reads: CASSQPAGLINIQYF. For the CDR3, the DNA is TGTGCCAGTAGTCAGCCCGCGGGACTCATAAACATTCAGTACTTC.

A few counts support this clone. The chain employs TRBV7-9 and TRBJ1-2; weak D call: TRBD1 (5 bases). The V gene's germline CDR1 is SEHNR and CDR2 FQNEAQ (reference sequence). V was cut by 1 base and J by 6 bases, with 15 bases left in between. This CDR3 spans 15 amino acids. The DNA of the CDR3 is TGTGCCAGCAGCTTAGGAGCAGGGTCGGTGGATGGCTACACCTTC. Translation: CASSLGAGSVDGYTF.

This chain links TRBV6-6 with TRBJ1-2, with 7 bases that match TRBD1. The CDR3 contains 15 residues. Germline loops: CDR1 MNHNY, CDR2 SVGAGI (reference sequence). With 5 bases clipped from V and 1 base from J, the junction kept 7 bases outside the gene matches. The CDR3 DNA follows: TGTGCCAGCAGTCCGGGACAGACAATTAACTATGGCTACACCTTC. Its translation is CASSPGQTINYGYTF.

V and J are TRBV5-1 and TRBJ2-1; TRBD2 agrees at 12 bases. The trim removed 4 bases at V and 4 bases at J, leaving 6 bases unmatched. The CDR3 contains 16 residues. Germline V lookup: CDR1 SGHRS, CDR2 YFSETQ. Here the CDR3 DNA reads TGCGCCAGCAGCCGTTTACTAGCGGGAGGATACAATGAGCAGTTCTTC. Protein sequence: CASSRLLAGGYNEQFF.

The V gene is TRBV4-2, the J gene TRBJ1-5; D call uncertain. Per germline, CDR1 LGHNA and CDR2 YNFKEQ. The CDR3 runs 14 residues. V was shortened by 1 base and J by 7 bases, with 11 bases between the two germline ends. The CDR3 region has the DNA TGTGCCAGCAGCCAAGGAAACGCGGGCCAGCCCCAGCATTTT. It encodes CASSQGNAGQPQHF.

The rearrangement links TRBV5-1 to TRBJ1-2, with D maybe TRBD1 (5 bases). CDR1 SGHRS and CDR2 YFSETQ come from the germline V gene. V was pared by 0 bases and J by 4 bases, with 19 bases between. The CDR3 length is 17 residues. This chain's CDR3 is CASSLGQGSILSYGYTF. The CDR3 DNA reads TGCGCCAGCAGCTTGGGGCAGGGTTCTATCCTTAGCTATGGCTACACCTTC. The whole variable domain, filled in from reference TRBV5-1 and TRBJ1-2, reads KAGVTQTPRYLIKTRGQQVTLSCSPISGHRSVSWYQQTPGQGLQFLFEYFSETQRNKGNFPGRFSGRQFSNSRSEMNVSTLELGDSALYLCASSLGQGSILSYGYTFGSGTRLTVV.

The chain couples TRBV5-6 to TRBJ2-5, with 11 positions matching TRBD2. Germline CDR1 and CDR2: SGHDT and YYEEEE. This CDR3 is built from 16 residues. Germline trimming cut 7 bases from V and 1 base from J; bases unmatched to any gene: 9. The CDR3 region is CASAPSGRLLQETQYF. CDR3 DNA sequence: TGTGCCAGCGCTCCTAGCGGGAGGCTCCTCCAAGAGACCCAGTACTTC.

The gene calls are TRBV10-1 and TRBJ2-6; 15 bases fit TRBD2. V was pared by 10 bases and J by 0 bases, with 19 bases of the junction left unmatched. This CDR3 has 22 residues. Per germline, CDR1 WNHNN and CDR2 SYGVQD (reference sequence). The CDR3 nucleotides read TGCGCCATCCTCCTTGGGGCGCGAGGGACTAGCGGGAGGCCCTCTGGGGCCAACGTCCTGACTTTC. Translated, it gives CAILLGARGTSGRPSGANVLTF.

V gene TRBV7-3 combines with J gene TRBJ2-5; tentatively, D is TRBD1 (5 bases). Trimming left V 5 bases short and J 4 bases short, with 8 bases between. The CDR3 is 12 residues long. CDR1 and CDR2 from the germline V gene are SGHTA and FQGTGA. The CDR3 loop reads CASSPQGETQYF. The CDR3 coding sequence is TGTGCCAGCAGCCCTCAGGGAGAGACCCAGTACTTC.

The V and J genes are TRBV7-8 and TRBJ1-5, with 9 nucleotides matching TRBD1. Trimming took 8 bases from V and 5 from J; bases not matched to a gene: 7. The germline V gene has CDR1 SGHVS and CDR2 FQNEAQ. The CDR3 is 14 amino acids. CDR3 loop: CASRLGTGYQPQHF. For the CDR3, the DNA is TGTGCCAGCCGACTCGGGACAGGGTATCAGCCCCAGCATTTT.

The J gene is TRBJ1-2, the V gene TRBV7-9, with 10 positions matching TRBD1. This CDR3 is 14 amino acids long. The ends lost 5 bases at V and 7 bases at J; junction bases unmatched: 7. Germline assignment: CDR1 SEHNR and CDR2 FQNEAQ (reference sequence). The CDR3 loop is CASSPTGGSSGYTF. CDR3 in DNA: TGTGCCAGCAGCCCGACAGGGGGCAGTAGTGGCTACACCTTC.

The J gene is TRBJ1-1, the V gene TRBV5-1; D is possibly TRBD1 (5 bases). In germline, CDR1 is SGHRS, CDR2 YFSETQ. Trimming left V 0 bases short and J 1 base short, with 10 bases between. The CDR3 length is 15 residues. The CDR3 region has the DNA TGCGCCAGCAGCTTGGGAGGAGGGGAGAACACTGAAGCTTTCTTT. It translates to CASSLGGGENTEAFF.

The gene calls are TRBV5-5 and TRBJ1-6, with D possibly being TRBD1 (5 bases). Germline V CDR1 and CDR2: SGHKS, YYEKEE (reference sequence). The V end lost 0 bases, the J end lost 0 bases, and 10 bases lay between the germline ends. This CDR3 has 17 residues. The CDR3 here is CASSLVDSSSYNSPLHF. In DNA, the CDR3 is TGTGCCAGCAGCTTGGTTGACAGCAGCTCCTATAATTCACCCCTCCACTTT.

J is TRBJ2-5 and V is TRBV9; 8 nucleotides line up with TRBD2. CDR1 and CDR2 (germline): SGDLS, YYNGEE. Unmatched junction bases numbered 6, after V lost 0 bases and J lost 5 bases. The CDR3 spans 15 residues. Here the CDR3 DNA reads TGTGCCAGCAGCGTAGGGGTAGCGGGAACGGAGACCCAGTACTTC. Translated: CASSVGVAGTETQYF.

V and J are TRBV5-1 and TRBJ1-1; D is possibly TRBD1 (5 bases). The CDR3 runs 11 residues. V lost 7 bases and J 10 bases, leaving 14 bases between the germline ends. Germline V gene sequence: CDR1 SGHRS, CDR2 YFSETQ. The CDR3 spells CASRDSLGAFF. CDR3 nucleotide sequence: TGCGCCAGCCGGGACTCTTTGGGAGCTTTCTTT.

The chain uses TRBV19 and TRBJ2-2; D possibly corresponds to TRBD1 (6 bases). The CDR3 contains 14 residues. Germline V gene lookup returns CDR1 LNHDA and CDR2 SQIVND (reference sequence). Trimming took off 5 bases at V and 1 base at J, with 8 bases between the two ends. The CDR3 DNA reads TGTGCCAGTAGTGACAGGTGGAACACCGGGGAGCTGTTTTTT. It yields the protein CASSDRWNTGELFF.

The chain couples TRBV7-9 to TRBJ1-2, with D perhaps matching TRBD1 (6 bases). Per the germline V gene, CDR1 is SEHNR and CDR2 is FQNEAQ (reference sequence). The CDR3 is made up of 15 amino acids. Trimming left V 4 bases short and J 8 bases short, with 20 bases between. For the CDR3, the DNA is TGTGCCAGCAGCTCAGAGGACAGCAGCCTAGGGGGCTACACCTTC. Its protein product is CASSSEDSSLGGYTF.

V gene TRBV9 combines with J gene TRBJ2-1, with 14 bases identical to TRBD2. With V trimmed by 0 bases and J by 3 bases, 5 bases remained unmatched. The length of the CDR3 is 18 residues. Germline values: CDR1 SGDLS, CDR2 YYNGEE. The CDR3 nucleotides are TGTGCCAGCAGCGTAGAGGTGGGACTAGCGGGGGTCTACAATGAGCAGTTCTTC. This translates into CASSVEVGLAGVYNEQFF.

Comments on this clone: At the DNA level, this CDR3 is encoded by other sequences in the same sample as well. The rearrangement uses TRBV7-2 and TRBJ2-1; TRBD2 is a possible D gene (5 bases). Germline loops: CDR1 SGHTA, CDR2 FQGNSA. The CDR3 sequence is 15 residues long. V was trimmed by 0 bases and J by 0 bases, leaving 6 bases between them. The CDR3: CASSLAGSSYNEQFF. CDR3 sequence (DNA): TGTGCCAGCAGCTTAGCAGGGAGCTCCTACAATGAGCAGTTCTTC.